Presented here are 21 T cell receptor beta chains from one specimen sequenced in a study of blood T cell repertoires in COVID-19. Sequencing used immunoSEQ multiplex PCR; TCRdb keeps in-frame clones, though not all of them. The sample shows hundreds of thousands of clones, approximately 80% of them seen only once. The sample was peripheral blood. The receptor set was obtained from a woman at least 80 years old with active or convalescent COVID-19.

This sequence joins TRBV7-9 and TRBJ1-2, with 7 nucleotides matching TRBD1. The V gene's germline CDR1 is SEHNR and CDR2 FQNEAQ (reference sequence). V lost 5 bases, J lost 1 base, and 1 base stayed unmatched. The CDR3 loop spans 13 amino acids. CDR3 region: CASSQGVNYGYTF. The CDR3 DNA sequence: TGTGCCAGCAGCCAGGGGGTTAACTATGGCTACACCTTC.

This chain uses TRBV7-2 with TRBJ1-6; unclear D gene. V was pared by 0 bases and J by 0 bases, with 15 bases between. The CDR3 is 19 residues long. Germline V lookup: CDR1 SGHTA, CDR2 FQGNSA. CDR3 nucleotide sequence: TGTGCCAGCAGCTTAGCGCCTGACATCCAGAGCTCCTATAATTCACCCCTCCACTTT. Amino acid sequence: CASSLAPDIQSSYNSPLHF.

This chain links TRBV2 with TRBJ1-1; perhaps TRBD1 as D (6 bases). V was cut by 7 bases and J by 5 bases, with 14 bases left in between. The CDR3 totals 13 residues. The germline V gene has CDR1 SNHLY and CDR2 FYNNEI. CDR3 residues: CASTEGGLTEAFF. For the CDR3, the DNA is TGTGCCAGCACCGAGGGGGGGCTAACTGAAGCTTTCTTT.

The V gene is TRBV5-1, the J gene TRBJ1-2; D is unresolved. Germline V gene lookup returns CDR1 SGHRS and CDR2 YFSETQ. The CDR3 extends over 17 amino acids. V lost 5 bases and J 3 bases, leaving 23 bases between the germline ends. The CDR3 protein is CASRAAAWEGPYYGYTF. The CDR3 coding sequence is TGCGCCAGCAGAGCAGCAGCTTGGGAGGGTCCCTACTATGGCTACACCTTC.

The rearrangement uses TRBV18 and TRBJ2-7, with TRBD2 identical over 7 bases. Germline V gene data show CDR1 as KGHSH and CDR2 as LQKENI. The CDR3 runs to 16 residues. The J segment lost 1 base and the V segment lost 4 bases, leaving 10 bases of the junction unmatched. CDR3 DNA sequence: TGTGCCAGCTCACAAGGGAGCGGGGCCCTATCCTACGAGCAGTACTTC. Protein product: CASSQGSGALSYEQYF. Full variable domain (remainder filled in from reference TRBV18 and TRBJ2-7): NAGVMQNPRHLVRRRGQEARLRCSPMKGHSHVYWYRQLPEEGLKFMVYLQKENIIDESGMPKERFSAEFPKEGPSILRIQQVVRGDSAAYFCASSQGSGALSYEQYFGPGTRLTVT.

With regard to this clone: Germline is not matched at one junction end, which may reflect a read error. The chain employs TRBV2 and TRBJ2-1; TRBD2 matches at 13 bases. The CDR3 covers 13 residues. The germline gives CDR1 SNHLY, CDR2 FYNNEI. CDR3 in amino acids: CASSPGLAGPGVF. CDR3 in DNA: TGTGCCAGCAGTCCGGGACTAGCGGGGCCCGGGGTCTTC.

The CDR3 region has the DNA TGTGCCAGCAGCGTATTCGGGACTAGTACCTCCAATGAGCAGTTCTTC. Translated, it gives CASSVFGTSTSNEQFF. The rearrangement links TRBV9 to TRBJ2-1; TRBD2 aligns across 8 bases. CDR1 and CDR2 from the germline V gene are SGDLS and YYNGEE. V trimming: 1 base; J trimming: 6 bases; junction bases outside the gene matches: 9. This CDR3 contains 16 residues.

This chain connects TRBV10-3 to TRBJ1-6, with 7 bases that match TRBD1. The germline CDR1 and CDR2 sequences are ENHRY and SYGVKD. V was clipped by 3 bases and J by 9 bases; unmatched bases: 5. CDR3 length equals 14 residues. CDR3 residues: CAISDQGGGSPLHF. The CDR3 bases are TGTGCCATCAGTGATCAAGGGGGCGGTTCACCCCTCCACTTT.

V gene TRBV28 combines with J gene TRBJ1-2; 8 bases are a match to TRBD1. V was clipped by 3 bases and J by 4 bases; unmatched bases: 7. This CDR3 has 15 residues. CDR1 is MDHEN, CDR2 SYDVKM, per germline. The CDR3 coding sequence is TGTGCCAGCAGTTTCAGGGGGACAGGCCCCTATGGCTACACCTTC. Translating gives CASSFRGTGPYGYTF.

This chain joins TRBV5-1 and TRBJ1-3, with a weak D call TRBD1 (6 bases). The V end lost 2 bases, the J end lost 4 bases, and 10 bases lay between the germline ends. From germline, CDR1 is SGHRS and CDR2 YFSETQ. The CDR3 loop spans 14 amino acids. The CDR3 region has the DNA TGCGCCAGCAGCTTAACAGGGACAGGAAACACCATATATTTT. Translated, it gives CASSLTGTGNTIYF.

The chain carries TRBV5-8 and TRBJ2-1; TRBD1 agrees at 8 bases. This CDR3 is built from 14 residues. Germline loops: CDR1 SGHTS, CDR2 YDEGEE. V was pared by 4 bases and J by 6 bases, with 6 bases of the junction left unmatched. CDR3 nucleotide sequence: TGTGCCAGCAGCGTGGACAGGGCGGCCAATGAGCAGTTCTTC. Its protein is CASSVDRAANEQFF.

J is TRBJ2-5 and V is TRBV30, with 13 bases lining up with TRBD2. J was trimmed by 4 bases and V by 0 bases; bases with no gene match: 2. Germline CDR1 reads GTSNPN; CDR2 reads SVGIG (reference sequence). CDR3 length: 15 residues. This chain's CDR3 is CAWSVRLAGGETQYF. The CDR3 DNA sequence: TGTGCCTGGAGTGTACGACTAGCGGGGGGAGAGACCCAGTACTTC.

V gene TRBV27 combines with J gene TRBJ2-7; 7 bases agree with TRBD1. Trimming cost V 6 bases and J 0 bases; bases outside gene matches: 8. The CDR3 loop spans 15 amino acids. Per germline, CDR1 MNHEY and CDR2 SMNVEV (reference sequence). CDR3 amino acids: CASRTVAGGSYEQYF. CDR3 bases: TGTGCCAGCAGAACTGTGGCAGGGGGCTCCTACGAGCAGTACTTC.

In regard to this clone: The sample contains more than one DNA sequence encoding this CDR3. CDR3 loop: CASSMTSGGAYEQYF. The CDR3 nucleotides are TGTGCCAGTAGTATGACTAGCGGGGGGGCCTACGAGCAGTACTTC. The V gene is TRBV19, the J gene TRBJ2-7; 14 bases map to TRBD2. The germline V gene encodes CDR1 LNHDA and CDR2 SQIVND (reference sequence). Trimming at V came to 3 bases and at J to 2 bases, leaving 0 bases not matched to a gene. The CDR3 covers 15 residues.

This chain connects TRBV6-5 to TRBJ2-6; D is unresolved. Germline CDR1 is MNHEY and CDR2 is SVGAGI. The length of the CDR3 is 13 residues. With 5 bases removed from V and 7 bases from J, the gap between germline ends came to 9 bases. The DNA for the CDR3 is TGTGCCAGCAGTCCCCAGATAGCCAACGTCCTGACTTTC. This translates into CASSPQIANVLTF.

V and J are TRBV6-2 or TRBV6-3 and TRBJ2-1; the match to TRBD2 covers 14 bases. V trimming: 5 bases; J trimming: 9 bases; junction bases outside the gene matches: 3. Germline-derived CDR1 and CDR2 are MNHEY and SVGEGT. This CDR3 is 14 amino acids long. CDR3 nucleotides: TGTGCCAGCAGTCGGACTAGCGGGAGGTTTGAGCAGTTCTTC. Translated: CASSRTSGRFEQFF.

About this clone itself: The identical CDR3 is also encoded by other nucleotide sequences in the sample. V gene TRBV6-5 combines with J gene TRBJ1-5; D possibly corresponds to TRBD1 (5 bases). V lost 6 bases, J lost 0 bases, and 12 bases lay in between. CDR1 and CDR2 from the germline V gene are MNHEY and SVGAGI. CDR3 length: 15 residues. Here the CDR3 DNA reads TGTGCCAGCAGGATCAGGGTTTATAGCAATCAGCCCCAGCATTTT. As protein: CASRIRVYSNQPQHF.

CDR3 sequence (DNA): TGTGCCAGCAGCCGACCGGGACTAGCGGCTGCTAGCTCCTACAATGAGCAGTTCTTC. Translating it yields CASSRPGLAAASSYNEQFF. The chain combines TRBV3-1 (or the pseudogene TRBV3-2) with TRBJ2-1, with TRBD2 matching 11 bases. CDR1 is LGHDT and CDR2 is YNNKEL in the germline V gene (reference sequence). V was clipped by 4 bases and J by 0 bases; unmatched bases: 11. This CDR3 is built from 19 residues.

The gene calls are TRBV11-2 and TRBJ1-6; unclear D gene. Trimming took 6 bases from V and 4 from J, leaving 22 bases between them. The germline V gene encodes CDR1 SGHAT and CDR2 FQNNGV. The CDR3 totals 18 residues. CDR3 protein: CASRLDPSVPVYNSPLHF. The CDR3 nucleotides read TGTGCCAGCAGACTAGACCCTTCGGTGCCAGTTTATAATTCACCCCTCCACTTT.

Written as DNA, the CDR3 is TGTGCCTGGAGAGGTAAAAGGACAGGGATGGATACTGAAGCTTTCTTT. Translating it yields CAWRGKRTGMDTEAFF. The chain carries TRBV30 and TRBJ1-1; the match to TRBD1 covers 8 bases. Germline CDR1 GTSNPN, CDR2 SVGIG (reference sequence). This CDR3 region has 16 residues. V lost 3 bases, J lost 5 bases, and 14 bases stayed unmatched.

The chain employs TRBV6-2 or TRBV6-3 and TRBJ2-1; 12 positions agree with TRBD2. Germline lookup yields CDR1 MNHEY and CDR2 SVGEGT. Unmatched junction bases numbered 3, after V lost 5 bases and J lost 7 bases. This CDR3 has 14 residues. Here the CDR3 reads CASSRLAGANEQFF. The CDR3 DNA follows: TGTGCCAGCAGTCGACTAGCGGGGGCTAATGAGCAGTTCTTC.